Shown below are 20 T cell receptor beta chains from a single sample sequenced in a study of blood T cell repertoires in COVID-19. Sequencing used immunoSEQ multiplex PCR; TCRdb keeps in-frame clones, though not all of them. The sample lists 95,000 to 150,000 clones, approximately 83% occurring once. The sequenced sample was peripheral blood. These receptors all come from a woman in her seventies with acute or convalescent COVID-19.

CDR3 loop: CSAAGGDEQYV. The CDR3 coding sequence is TGCAGTGCTGCCGGGGGTGACGAGCAGTACGTC. This chain joins TRBV20-1 and TRBJ2-7; weak D call: TRBD2 (6 bases). Germline-derived CDR1 and CDR2 are DFQATT and SNEGSKA (reference sequence). V shed 5 bases and J shed 5 bases, with 10 bases lying between them. The CDR3 runs to 11 residues.

V is TRBV7-9 and J is TRBJ2-7; possibly TRBD1 for D (5 bases). With 0 bases removed from V and 4 bases from J, the gap between germline ends came to 13 bases. From germline, CDR1 is SEHNR and CDR2 FQNEAQ (reference sequence). CDR3 size: 15 residues. CDR3 DNA: TGTGCCAGCAGCTTAGCGCAGGGTGGCGTTTACGAGCAGTACTTC. Translation gives CASSLAQGGVYEQYF.

The chain is built from TRBV6-5 and TRBJ1-5; TRBD1 matches 9 bases. The trim removed 6 bases at V and 6 bases at J, leaving 9 bases unmatched. Germline CDR1 is MNHEY and CDR2 is SVGAGI. The CDR3 is 15 amino acids. The CDR3 DNA sequence: TGTGCCAGCAGCAACGACAGGGGGTGGGGTCAGCCCCAGCATTTT. This gives the protein CASSNDRGWGQPQHF.

In this sample, this clone turned up once. This chain uses TRBV18 with TRBJ2-2, with 8 bases matching TRBD1. Germline CDR1 and CDR2: KGHSH and LQKENI. The CDR3 runs 18 residues. V shed 3 bases, J shed 2 bases, and the junction held 11 bases outside the gene matches. The CDR3 loop is CASSPQPPGQGNTGELFF. The CDR3 nucleotides are TGTGCCAGCTCACCCCAACCCCCCGGACAGGGCAACACCGGGGAGCTGTTTTTT.

The chain carries TRBV3-1 (or the pseudogene TRBV3-2) and TRBJ2-4; D not certain. Germline V lookup: CDR1 LGHDT, CDR2 YNNKEL (reference sequence). Between the trimmed V and J ends, which lost 1 base and 7 bases, there was a span of 26 bases. This CDR3 has 19 residues. The CDR3 protein is CASSQGTNLGTSSRNIQYF. CDR3 nucleotides: TGTGCCAGCAGCCAAGGCACTAATCTGGGTACATCCTCACGGAACATTCAGTACTTC.

This clone was observed a handful of times. V usage is TRBV6-5 and J usage is TRBJ1-3; weak D call: TRBD1 (5 bases). Germline values: CDR1 MNHEY, CDR2 SVGAGI. The ends were cut back, 8 bases at V and 4 bases at J, with 18 bases in the middle. This CDR3 spans 15 amino acids. The CDR3 spells CASSLAGQFGNTIYF. CDR3 nucleotides: TGTGCCAGCTCCCTAGCGGGGCAGTTCGGAAACACCATATATTTT.

The chain employs TRBV3-1 (or the pseudogene TRBV3-2) and TRBJ2-1; D may be TRBD2 (5 bases). Deletions cut 5 bases from V and 4 bases from J, with 18 bases between. Germline V gene data show CDR1 as LGHDT and CDR2 as YNNKEL (reference sequence). There are 16 residues in the CDR3. CDR3 amino acids: CASSLTRGLNYNEQFF. CDR3 in DNA: TGTGCCAGCAGCTTAACCAGAGGGCTAAATTACAATGAGCAGTTCTTC.

The chain joins TRBV2 to TRBJ2-3; the D gene is possibly TRBD2 (5 bases). CDR3 length: 15 amino acids. The V end lost 0 bases, the J end lost 2 bases, and 9 bases lay between the germline ends. Per the germline V gene, CDR1 is SNHLY and CDR2 is FYNNEI. For the CDR3, the DNA is TGTGCCAGCAGTGAAGCCGGGATCTACACAGATACGCAGTATTTT. Protein product: CASSEAGIYTDTQYF. The variable domain in full, completed from reference TRBV2 and TRBJ2-3, reads EPEVTQTPSHQVTQMGQEVILRCVPISNHLYFYWYRQILGQKVEFLVSFYNNEISEKSEIFDDQFSVERPDGSNFTLKIRSTKLEDSAMYFCASSEAGIYTDTQYFGPGTRLTVL.

J is TRBJ2-5 and V is TRBV9; 10 bases fit TRBD2. J gave up 4 bases and V 4 bases, and 7 bases lay outside the gene matches. Germline-derived CDR1 and CDR2 are SGDLS and YYNGEE. CDR3 length equals 15 residues. CDR3 in amino acids: CASSPQAGGVETQYF. The CDR3 DNA is TGTGCCAGCAGCCCCCAAGCGGGGGGGGTAGAGACCCAGTACTTC.

This chain links TRBV19 with TRBJ1-2; 10 nucleotides align to TRBD1. Germline V gives CDR1 LNHDA, CDR2 SQIVND (reference sequence). The CDR3 is 15 amino acids. J gave up 4 bases and V 3 bases, and 5 bases lay outside the gene matches. CDR3 DNA sequence: TGTGCCAGTAGTATCGACAGGGGGCGAGGCTATGGCTACACCTTC. It translates to CASSIDRGRGYGYTF.

J is TRBJ2-5 and V is TRBV6-6; unclear D gene. CDR1 MNHNY and CDR2 SVGAGI come from the germline V gene (reference sequence). CDR3 length: 18 amino acids. Trimming left V 5 bases short and J 1 base short, with 23 bases between. The chain's CDR3 is CASSPIVPPHLSQETQYF. Written as DNA, the CDR3 is TGTGCCAGCAGTCCTATCGTCCCCCCCCACTTATCCCAAGAGACCCAGTACTTC.

This clone was detected a few times. The V call is TRBV5-1, the J call TRBJ1-4, with a weak D call TRBD1 (6 bases). Germline CDR1 reads SGHRS; CDR2 reads YFSETQ. The CDR3 loop spans 15 amino acids. V lost 5 bases and J 5 bases, leaving 16 bases between the germline ends. The DNA for the CDR3 is TGCGCCAGCAGGGAAGCGGGGGCCAAAAATGAAAAACTGTTTTTT. This translates into CASREAGAKNEKLFF.

The chain links TRBV3-1 (or the pseudogene TRBV3-2) to TRBJ2-5, with 8 bases identical to TRBD2. The CDR3 loop spans 15 amino acids. V lost 5 bases to trimming and J lost 3 bases; unmatched junction nucleotides: 8. The V gene's germline CDR1 is LGHDT and CDR2 YNNKEL (reference sequence). The CDR3 DNA sequence: TGTGCCAGCAGCAATCGCGGGGGGTGGGAAGAGACCCAGTACTTC. Its protein product is CASSNRGGWEETQYF.

This chain links TRBV7-2 with TRBJ2-3; 8 positions agree with TRBD2. The CDR3 runs to 15 residues. The germline CDR1 and CDR2 sequences are SGHTA and FQGNSA. V shed 5 bases and J 1 base; nucleotides not matched to a gene: 5. DNA of the CDR3: TGTGCCAGCAGCCCCTGGCGGGGGGGCACAGATACGCAGTATTTT. Protein product: CASSPWRGGTDTQYF.

J is TRBJ2-1 and V is TRBV20-1, with a weak D call TRBD1 (5 bases). CDR1 is DFQATT, CDR2 SNEGSKA, per germline (reference sequence). The CDR3 totals 13 residues. Trimming removed 3 bases at V and 4 bases at J, with 10 bases between. CDR3 sequence: CSASKTDYNEQFF. CDR3 DNA: TGCAGTGCTAGTAAGACAGATTACAATGAGCAGTTCTTC.

The chain is built from TRBV12-3 or TRBV12-4 and TRBJ1-3; weak D call: TRBD1 (5 bases). The length of the CDR3 is 13 residues. V lost 5 bases and J 4 bases, leaving 9 bases between the germline ends. CDR3 sequence reads: CASSGAKGNTIYF. In DNA form, the CDR3 reads TGTGCCAGCAGTGGGGCTAAGGGAAACACCATATATTTT.

CDR3: CASSLDGGTYQETQYF. CDR3 coding DNA: TGTGCCAGCAGCTTGGACGGGGGGACGTACCAAGAGACCCAGTACTTC. The V call is TRBV7-2, the J call TRBJ2-5, with 7 bases fitting TRBD2. CDR1 is SGHTA and CDR2 is FQGNSA in the germline V gene. J gave up 0 bases and V 3 bases, and 7 bases lay outside the gene matches. CDR3 size: 16 residues.

This chain connects TRBV5-6 to TRBJ1-1, with D possibly TRBD1 on 5 matching bases. This CDR3 spans 14 amino acids. V lost 0 bases and J lost 3, with 9 bases in between. CDR1 is SGHDT, CDR2 YYEEEE, per germline. The CDR3 sequence: CASSLGIGDTEAFF. The CDR3 DNA is TGTGCCAGCAGCTTGGGAATAGGGGACACTGAAGCTTTCTTT.

The CDR3 spells CASSRQGGTGELFF. CDR3 nucleotides: TGTGCCAGCAGTCGACAGGGAGGAACCGGGGAGCTGTTTTTT. The chain links TRBV6-5 to TRBJ2-2; D perhaps matches TRBD1 (7 bases). CDR1 MNHEY and CDR2 SVGAGI come from the germline V gene. The CDR3 is made up of 14 amino acids. The V end lost 5 bases, the J end lost 5 bases, and 12 bases lay between the germline ends.

V is TRBV6-4 and J is TRBJ1-2; 7 nucleotides agree with TRBD1. The CDR3 is 14 residues long. V lost 0 bases to trimming and J lost 7 bases; unmatched junction nucleotides: 5. Germline values: CDR1 MRHNA, CDR2 SNTAGT. The CDR3 region is CASSDSEGAGGYTF. CDR3 in DNA: TGTGCCAGCAGTGACTCGGAGGGGGCTGGTGGCTACACCTTC.